This T cell receptor beta chain was documented in a study of shared clonotypes between healthy human individuals. Study-level background: Researchers assigned three CD4 naive, three CD4 memory, two CD8 naive and one CD8 memory plate to each donor.

On this clone itself: The identical CDR3 is also encoded by other nucleotide sequences in the sample.

Germline CDR1 SGHTA, CDR2 FQGTGA. J lost 4 bases, V lost 5 bases, and 6 bases had no gene match. The CDR3 has 14 residues. Libraries were prepared by immunoSEQ multiplex PCR; TCRdb keeps only in-frame clonotypes and omits some of them. The table records about 990,000 clones, more than 75% of them present only once. This chain connects TRBV7-3 to TRBJ2-5, with 8 nucleotides matching TRBD2. The sequence derives from a man between 18 and 35 years old in good health. Some clones in this sample may be carry-over from other donors' samples. The specimen sequenced was memory CD4+ T cells from PBMCs. Subset in this sample: CD45RA-negative fraction. CDR3 region: CASSLSGSGETQYF. As DNA, the CDR3 is TGTGCCAGCAGCCTAAGCGGGAGTGGAGAGACCCAGTACTTC. Looking up the rest from reference TRBV7-3 and TRBJ2-5 gives the full variable domain: GAGVSQTPSNKVTEKGKYVELRCDPISGHTALYWYRQSLGQGPEFLIYFQGTGAADDSGLPNDRFFAVRPEGSVSTLKIQRTERGDSAVYLCASSLSGSGETQYFGPGTRLLVL.